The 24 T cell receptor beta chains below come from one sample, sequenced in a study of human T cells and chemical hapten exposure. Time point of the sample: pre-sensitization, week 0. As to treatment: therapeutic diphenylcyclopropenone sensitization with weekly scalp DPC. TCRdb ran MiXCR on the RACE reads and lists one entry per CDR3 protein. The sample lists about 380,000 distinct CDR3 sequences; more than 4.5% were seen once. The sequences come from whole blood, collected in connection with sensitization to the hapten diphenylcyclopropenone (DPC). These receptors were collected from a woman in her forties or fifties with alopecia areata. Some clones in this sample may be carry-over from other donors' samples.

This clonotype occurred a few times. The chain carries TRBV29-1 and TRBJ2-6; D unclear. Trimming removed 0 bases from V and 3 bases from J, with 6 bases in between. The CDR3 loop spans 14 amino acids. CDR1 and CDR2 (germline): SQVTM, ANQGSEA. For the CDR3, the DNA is TGCAGCGTTGAAGATCCGTATGGGGCCAACGTCCTGACTTTC. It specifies CSVEDPYGANVLTF. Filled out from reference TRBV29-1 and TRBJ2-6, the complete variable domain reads SAVISQKPSRDICQRGTSLTIQCQVDSQVTMMFWYRQQPGQSLTLIATANQGSEATYESGFVIDKFPISRPNLTFSTLTVSNMSPEDSSIYLCSVEDPYGANVLTFGAGSRLTVL.

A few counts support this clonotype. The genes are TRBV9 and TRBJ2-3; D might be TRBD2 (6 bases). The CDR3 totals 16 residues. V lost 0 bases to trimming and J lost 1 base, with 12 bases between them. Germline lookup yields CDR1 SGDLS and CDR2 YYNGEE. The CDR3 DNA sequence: TGTGCCAGCAGCGTAGGGCTAGCGAGAGGCACAGATACGCAGTATTTT. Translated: CASSVGLARGTDTQYF.

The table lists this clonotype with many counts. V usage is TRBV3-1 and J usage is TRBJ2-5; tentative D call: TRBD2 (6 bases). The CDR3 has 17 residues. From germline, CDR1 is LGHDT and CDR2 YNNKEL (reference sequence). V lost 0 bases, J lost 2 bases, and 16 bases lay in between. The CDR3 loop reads CASSQDRLAGKQETQYF. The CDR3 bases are TGTGCCAGCAGCCAAGATCGACTCGCGGGGAAACAAGAGACCCAGTACTTC.

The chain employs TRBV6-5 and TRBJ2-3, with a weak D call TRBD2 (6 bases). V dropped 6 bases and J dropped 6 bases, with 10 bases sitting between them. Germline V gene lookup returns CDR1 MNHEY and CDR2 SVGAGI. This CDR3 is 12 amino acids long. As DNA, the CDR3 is TGTGCCAGCAGGTCTAGCGTGGATACGCAGTATTTT. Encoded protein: CASRSSVDTQYF.

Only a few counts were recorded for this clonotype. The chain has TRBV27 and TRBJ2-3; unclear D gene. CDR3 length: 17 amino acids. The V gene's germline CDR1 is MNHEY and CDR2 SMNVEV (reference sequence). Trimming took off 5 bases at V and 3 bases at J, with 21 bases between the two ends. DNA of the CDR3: TGTGCCAGCAGTGCACGACTGGCAGATGTTGTTACAGATACGCAGTATTTT. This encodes CASSARLADVVTDTQYF.

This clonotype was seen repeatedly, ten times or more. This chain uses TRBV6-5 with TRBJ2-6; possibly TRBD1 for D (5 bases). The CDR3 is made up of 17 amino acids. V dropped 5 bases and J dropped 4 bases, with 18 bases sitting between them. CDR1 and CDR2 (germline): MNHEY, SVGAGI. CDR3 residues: CASSNRTLLGGANVLTF. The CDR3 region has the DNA TGTGCCAGCAGTAACCGGACACTCTTGGGGGGGGCCAACGTCCTGACTTTC.

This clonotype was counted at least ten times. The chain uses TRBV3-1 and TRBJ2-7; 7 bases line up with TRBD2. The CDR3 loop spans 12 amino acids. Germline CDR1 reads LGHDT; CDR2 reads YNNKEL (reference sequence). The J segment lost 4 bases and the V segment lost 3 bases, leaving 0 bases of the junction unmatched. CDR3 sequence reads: CASSQREYEQYF. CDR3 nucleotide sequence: TGTGCCAGCAGCCAGCGGGAGTACGAGCAGTACTTC.

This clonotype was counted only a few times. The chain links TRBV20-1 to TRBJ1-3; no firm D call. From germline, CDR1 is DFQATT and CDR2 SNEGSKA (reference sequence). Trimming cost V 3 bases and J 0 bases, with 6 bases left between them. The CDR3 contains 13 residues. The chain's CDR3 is CSARDSSGNTIYF. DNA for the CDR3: TGCAGTGCTAGGGATTCCTCTGGAAACACCATATATTTT.

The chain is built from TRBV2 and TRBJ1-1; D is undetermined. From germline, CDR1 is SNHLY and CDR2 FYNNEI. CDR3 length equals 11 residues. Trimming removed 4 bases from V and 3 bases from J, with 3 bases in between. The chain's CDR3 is CASSVHTEAFF. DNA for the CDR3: TGTGCCAGCAGTGTTCACACTGAAGCTTTCTTT. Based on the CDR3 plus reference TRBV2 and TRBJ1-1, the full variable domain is EPEVTQTPSHQVTQMGQEVILRCVPISNHLYFYWYRQILGQKVEFLVSFYNNEISEKSEIFDDQFSVERPDGSNFTLKIRSTKLEDSAMYFCASSVHTEAFFGQGTRLTVV.

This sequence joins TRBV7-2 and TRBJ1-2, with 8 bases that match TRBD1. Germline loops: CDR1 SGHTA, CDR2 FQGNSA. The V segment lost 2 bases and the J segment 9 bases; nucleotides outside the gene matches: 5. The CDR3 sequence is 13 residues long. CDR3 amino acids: CASSLKTGGRYTF. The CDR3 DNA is TGTGCCAGCAGCTTAAAAACAGGGGGACGCTACACCTTC.

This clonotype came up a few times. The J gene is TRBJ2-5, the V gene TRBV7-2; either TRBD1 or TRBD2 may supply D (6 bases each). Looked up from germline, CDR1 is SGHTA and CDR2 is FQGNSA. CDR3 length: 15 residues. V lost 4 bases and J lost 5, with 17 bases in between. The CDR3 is CASSSDPGAMETQYF. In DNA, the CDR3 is TGTGCCAGCAGCTCGGACCCGGGGGCGATGGAGACCCAGTACTTC.

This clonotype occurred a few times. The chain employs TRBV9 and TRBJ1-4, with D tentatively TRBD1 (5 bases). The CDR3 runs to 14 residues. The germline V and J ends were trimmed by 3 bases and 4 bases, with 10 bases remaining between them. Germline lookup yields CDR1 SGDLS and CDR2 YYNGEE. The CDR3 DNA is TGTGCCAGCAGCGGCGGGGCCCGTAATGAAAAACTGTTTTTT. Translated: CASSGGARNEKLFF.

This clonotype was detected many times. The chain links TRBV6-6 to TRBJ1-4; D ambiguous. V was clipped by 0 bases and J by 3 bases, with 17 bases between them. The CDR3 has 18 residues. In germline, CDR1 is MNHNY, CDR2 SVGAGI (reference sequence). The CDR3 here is CASSYSKKLGLANEKLFF. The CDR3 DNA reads TGTGCCAGCAGTTACTCAAAAAAACTGGGCCTGGCTAATGAAAAACTGTTTTTT.

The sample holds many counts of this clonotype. The CDR3 loop is CASSTDQGSQPQHF. CDR3 sequence (DNA): TGCGCCAGCAGCACGGATCAGGGGAGTCAGCCCCAGCATTTT. The chain recombines TRBV5-1 with TRBJ1-5, with D possibly being TRBD1 (6 bases). CDR3 length: 14 amino acids. The V gene's germline CDR1 is SGHRS and CDR2 YFSETQ. With 4 bases removed from V and 6 bases from J, the gap between germline ends came to 14 bases.

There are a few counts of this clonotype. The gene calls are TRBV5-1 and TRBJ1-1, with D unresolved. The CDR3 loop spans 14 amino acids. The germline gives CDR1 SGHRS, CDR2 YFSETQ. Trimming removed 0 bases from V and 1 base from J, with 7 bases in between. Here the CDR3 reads CASSLEPENTEAFF. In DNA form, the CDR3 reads TGCGCCAGCAGCTTGGAGCCAGAGAACACTGAAGCTTTCTTT.

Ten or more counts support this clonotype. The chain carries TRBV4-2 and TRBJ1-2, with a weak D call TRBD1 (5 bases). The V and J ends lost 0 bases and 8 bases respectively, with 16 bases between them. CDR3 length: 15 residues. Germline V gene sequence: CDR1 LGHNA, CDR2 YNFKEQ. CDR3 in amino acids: CASSQDRGTGGGYTF. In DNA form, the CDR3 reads TGTGCCAGCAGCCAAGATCGCGGAACCGGGGGGGGCTACACCTTC.

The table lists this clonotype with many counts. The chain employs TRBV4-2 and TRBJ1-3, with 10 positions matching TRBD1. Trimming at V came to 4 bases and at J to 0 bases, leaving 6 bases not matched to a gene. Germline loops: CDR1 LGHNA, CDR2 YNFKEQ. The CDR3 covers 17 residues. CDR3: CASSLYDRGLSGNTIYF. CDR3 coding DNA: TGTGCCAGCAGCCTATATGACAGGGGGCTCTCTGGAAACACCATATATTTT.

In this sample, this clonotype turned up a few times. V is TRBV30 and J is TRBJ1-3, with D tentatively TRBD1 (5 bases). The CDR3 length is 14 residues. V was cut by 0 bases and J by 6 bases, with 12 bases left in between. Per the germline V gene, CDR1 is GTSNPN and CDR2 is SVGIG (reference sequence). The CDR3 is CAWSVRGTENTIYF. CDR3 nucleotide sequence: TGTGCCTGGAGTGTACGAGGGACGGAAAACACCATATATTTT.

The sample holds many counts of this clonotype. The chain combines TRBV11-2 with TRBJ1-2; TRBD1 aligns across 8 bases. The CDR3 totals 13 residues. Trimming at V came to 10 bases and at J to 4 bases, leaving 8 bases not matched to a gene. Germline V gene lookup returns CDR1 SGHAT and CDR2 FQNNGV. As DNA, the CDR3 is TGTGCCACCGCCTCGACAGGGGCCTATGGCTACACCTTC. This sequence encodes CATASTGAYGYTF.

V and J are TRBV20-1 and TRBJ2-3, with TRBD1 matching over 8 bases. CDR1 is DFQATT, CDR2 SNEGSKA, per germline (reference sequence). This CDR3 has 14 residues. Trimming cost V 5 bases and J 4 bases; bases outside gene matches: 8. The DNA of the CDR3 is TGCAGTGCTCCAACTGACAGGGGTCCAGATACGCAGTATTTT. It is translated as CSAPTDRGPDTQYF.

The CDR3 region is CASGSGGPAYTQYF. In nucleotides, the CDR3 is TGTGCCAGCGGGAGCGGGGGGCCGGCCTATACGCAGTATTTT. The chain has TRBV12-3 or TRBV12-4 and TRBJ2-3; 9 nucleotides line up with TRBD2. Unmatched junction bases numbered 10, after V lost 8 bases and J lost 7 bases. The CDR3 is 14 amino acids.

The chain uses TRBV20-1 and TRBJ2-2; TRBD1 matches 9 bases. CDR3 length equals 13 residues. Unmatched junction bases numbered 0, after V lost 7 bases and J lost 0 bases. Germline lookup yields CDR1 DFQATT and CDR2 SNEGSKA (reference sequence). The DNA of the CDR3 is TGCAGTGGACAGGGGGCGAACACCGGGGAGCTGTTTTTT. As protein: CSGQGANTGELFF.

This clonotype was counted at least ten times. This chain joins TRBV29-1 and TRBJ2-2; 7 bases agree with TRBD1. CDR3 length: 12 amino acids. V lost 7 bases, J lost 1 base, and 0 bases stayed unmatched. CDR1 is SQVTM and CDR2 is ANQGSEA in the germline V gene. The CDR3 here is CSGQGNTGELFF. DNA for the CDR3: TGCAGCGGACAGGGGAACACCGGGGAGCTGTTTTTT.

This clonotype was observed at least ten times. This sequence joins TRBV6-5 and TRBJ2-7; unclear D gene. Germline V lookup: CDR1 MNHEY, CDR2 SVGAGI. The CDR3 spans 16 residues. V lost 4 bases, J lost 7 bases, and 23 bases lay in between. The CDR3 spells CASSFSTFGESREQYF. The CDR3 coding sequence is TGTGCCAGCAGTTTTTCCACCTTCGGAGAAAGCAGGGAGCAGTACTTC.